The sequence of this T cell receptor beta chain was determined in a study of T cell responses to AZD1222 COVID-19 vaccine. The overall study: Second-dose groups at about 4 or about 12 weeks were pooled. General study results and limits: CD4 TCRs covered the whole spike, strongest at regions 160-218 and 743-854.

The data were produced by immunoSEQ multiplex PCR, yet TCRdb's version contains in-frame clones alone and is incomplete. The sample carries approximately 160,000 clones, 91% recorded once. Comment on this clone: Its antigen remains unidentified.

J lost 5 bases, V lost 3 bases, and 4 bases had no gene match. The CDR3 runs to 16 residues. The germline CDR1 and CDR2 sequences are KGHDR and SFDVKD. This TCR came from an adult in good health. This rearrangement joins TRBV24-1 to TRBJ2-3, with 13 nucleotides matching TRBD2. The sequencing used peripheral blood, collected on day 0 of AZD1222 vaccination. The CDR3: CATSDPGLAGVDTQYF. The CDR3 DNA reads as TGTGCCACCAGTGATCCCGGACTAGCGGGAGTAGATACGCAGTATTTT.